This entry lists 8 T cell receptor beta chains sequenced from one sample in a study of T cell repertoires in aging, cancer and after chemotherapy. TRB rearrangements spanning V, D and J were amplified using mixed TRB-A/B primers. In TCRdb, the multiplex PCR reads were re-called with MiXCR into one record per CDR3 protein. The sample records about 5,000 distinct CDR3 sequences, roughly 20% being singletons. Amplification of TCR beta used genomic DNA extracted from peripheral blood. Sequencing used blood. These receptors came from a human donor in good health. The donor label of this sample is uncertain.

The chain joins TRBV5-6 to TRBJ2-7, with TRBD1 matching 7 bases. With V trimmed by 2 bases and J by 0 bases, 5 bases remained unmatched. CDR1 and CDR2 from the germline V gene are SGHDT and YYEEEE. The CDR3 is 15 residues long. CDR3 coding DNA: TGTGCCAGCAGCTTAGGGGGCCCCTCCTCCTACGAGCAGTACTTC. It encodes CASSLGGPSSYEQYF.

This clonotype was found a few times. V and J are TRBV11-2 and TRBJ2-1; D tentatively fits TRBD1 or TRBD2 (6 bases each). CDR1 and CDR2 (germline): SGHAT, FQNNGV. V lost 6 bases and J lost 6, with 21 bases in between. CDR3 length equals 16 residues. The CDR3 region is CASRSLGSGAGNEQFF. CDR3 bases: TGTGCCAGCAGGTCCCTAGGGTCGGGGGCGGGCAATGAGCAGTTCTTC.

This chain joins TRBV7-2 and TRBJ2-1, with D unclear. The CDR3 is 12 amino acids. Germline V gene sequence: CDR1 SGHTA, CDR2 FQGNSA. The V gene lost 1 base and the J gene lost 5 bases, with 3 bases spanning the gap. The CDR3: CASSLVNNEQFF. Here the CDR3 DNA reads TGTGCCAGCAGCTTAGTTAACAATGAGCAGTTCTTC. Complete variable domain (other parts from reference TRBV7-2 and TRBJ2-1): GAGVSQSPSNKVTEKGKDVELRCDPISGHTALYWYRQSLGQGLEFLIYFQGNSAPDKSGLPSDRFSAERTGGSVSTLTIQRTQQEDSAVYLCASSLVNNEQFFGPGTRLTVL.

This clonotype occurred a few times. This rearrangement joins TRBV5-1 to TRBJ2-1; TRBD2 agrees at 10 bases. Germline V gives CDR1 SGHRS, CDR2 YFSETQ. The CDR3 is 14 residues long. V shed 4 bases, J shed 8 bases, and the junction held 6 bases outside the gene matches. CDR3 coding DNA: TGCGCCAGCAGCACCATACTAGCGGGGCATGAGCAGTTCTTC. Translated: CASSTILAGHEQFF.

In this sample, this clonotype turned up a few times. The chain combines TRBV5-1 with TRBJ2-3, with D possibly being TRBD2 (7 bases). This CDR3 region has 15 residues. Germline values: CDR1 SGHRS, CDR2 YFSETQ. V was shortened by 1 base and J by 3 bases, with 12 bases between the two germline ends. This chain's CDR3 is CASSLQGGGTDTQYF. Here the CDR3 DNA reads TGCGCCAGCAGCTTGCAAGGGGGAGGGACAGATACGCAGTATTTT.

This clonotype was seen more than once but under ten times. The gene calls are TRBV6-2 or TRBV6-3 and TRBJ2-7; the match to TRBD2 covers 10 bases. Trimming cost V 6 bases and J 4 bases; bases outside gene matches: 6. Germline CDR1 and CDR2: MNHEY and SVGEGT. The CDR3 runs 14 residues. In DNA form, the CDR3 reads TGTGCCAGCAGACCTCTAGCGGGAGTTTACGAGCAGTACTTC. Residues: CASRPLAGVYEQYF.

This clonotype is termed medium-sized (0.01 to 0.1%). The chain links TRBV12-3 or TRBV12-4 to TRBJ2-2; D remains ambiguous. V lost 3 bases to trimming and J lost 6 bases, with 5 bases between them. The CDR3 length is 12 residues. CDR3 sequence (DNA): TGTGCCAGCAGTTTTGGGGCCGGGGAGCTGTTTTTT. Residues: CASSFGAGELFF.

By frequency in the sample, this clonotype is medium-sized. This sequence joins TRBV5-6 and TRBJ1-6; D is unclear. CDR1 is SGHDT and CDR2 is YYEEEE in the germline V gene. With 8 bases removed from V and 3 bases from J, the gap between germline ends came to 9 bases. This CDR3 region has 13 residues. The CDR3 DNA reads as TGTGCCAGTAGGAGCGACTATAATTCACCCCTCCACTTT. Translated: CASRSDYNSPLHF.